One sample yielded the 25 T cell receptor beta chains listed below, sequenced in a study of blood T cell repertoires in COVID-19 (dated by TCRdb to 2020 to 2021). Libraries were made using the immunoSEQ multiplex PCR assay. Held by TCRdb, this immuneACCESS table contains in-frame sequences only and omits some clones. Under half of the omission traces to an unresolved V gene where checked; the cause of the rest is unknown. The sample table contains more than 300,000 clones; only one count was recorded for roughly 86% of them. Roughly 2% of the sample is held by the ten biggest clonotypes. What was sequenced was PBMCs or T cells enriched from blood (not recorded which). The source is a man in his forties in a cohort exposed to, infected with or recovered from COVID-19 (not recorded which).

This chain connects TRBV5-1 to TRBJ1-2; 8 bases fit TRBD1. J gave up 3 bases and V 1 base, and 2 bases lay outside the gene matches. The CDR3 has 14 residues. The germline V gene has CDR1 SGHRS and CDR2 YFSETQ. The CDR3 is CASSLQGADYGYTF. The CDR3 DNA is TGCGCCAGCAGCTTGCAGGGGGCGGACTATGGCTACACCTTC.

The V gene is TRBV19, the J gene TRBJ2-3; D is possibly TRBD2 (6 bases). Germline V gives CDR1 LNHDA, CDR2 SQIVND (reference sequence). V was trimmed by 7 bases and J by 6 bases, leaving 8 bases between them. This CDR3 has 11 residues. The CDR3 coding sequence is TGTGCCAGTAACGCGGGGGATACGCAGTATTTT. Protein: CASNAGDTQYF.

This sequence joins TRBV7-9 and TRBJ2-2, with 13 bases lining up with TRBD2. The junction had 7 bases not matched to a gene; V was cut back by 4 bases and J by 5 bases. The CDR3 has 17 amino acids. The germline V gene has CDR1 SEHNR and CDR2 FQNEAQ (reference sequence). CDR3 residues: CASSSTSGRSTTGELFF. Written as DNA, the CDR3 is TGTGCCAGCAGCTCGACTAGCGGGAGGTCAACAACCGGGGAGCTGTTTTTT.

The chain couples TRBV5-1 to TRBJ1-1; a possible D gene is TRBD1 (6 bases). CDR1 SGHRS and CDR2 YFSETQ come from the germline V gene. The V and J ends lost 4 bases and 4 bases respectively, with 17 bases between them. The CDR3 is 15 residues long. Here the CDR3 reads CASSPGGGAGTEAFF. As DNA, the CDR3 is TGCGCCAGCAGCCCCGGGGGGGGCGCAGGCACTGAAGCTTTCTTT.

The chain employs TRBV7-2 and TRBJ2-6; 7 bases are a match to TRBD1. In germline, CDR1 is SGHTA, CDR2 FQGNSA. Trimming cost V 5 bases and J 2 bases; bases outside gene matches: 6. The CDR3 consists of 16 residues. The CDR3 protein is CASSQSGGAGANVLTF. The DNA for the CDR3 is TGTGCCAGCAGCCAATCAGGGGGAGCTGGGGCCAACGTCCTGACTTTC.

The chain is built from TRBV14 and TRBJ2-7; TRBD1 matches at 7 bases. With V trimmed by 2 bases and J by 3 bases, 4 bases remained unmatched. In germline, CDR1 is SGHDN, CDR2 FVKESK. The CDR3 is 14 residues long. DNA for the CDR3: TGTGCCAGCAGCCAATACCGGGACAGCTACGAGCAGTACTTC. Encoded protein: CASSQYRDSYEQYF.

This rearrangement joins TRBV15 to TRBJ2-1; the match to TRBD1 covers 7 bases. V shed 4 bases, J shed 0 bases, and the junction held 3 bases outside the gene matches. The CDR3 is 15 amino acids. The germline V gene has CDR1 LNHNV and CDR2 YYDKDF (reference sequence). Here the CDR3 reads CATSKDRVSYNEQFF. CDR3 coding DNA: TGTGCCACCAGCAAAGACAGGGTCTCCTACAATGAGCAGTTCTTC.

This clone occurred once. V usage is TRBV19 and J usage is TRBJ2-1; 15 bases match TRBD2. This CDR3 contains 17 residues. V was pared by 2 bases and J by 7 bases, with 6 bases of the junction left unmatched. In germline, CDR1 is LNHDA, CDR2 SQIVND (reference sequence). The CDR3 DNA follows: TGTGCCAGTAGTATAACCCGGACTAGCGGGAGGGGGAATGAGCAGTTCTTC. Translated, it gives CASSITRTSGRGNEQFF.

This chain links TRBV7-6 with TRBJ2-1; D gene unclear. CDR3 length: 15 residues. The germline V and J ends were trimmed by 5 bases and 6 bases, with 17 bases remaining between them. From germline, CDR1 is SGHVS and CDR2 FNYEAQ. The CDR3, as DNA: TGTGCCAGCAGCCCCACACCCGTACTACTCAATGAGCAGTTCTTC. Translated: CASSPTPVLLNEQFF.

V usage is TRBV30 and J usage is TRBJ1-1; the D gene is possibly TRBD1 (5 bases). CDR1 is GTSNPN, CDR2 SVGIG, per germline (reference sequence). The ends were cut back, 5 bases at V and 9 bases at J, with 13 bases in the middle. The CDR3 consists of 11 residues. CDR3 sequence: CAWGAGGKAFF. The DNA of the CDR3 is TGTGCCTGGGGGGCCGGGGGGAAAGCTTTCTTT.

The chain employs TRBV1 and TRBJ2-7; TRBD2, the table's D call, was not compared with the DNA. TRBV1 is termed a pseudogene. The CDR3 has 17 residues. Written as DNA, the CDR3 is TGCACCAGCAGCCAGAGGCCAGCGGGCACAAGCTCCTACGAGCAGTACTTC. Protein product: CTSSQRPAGTSSYEQYF.

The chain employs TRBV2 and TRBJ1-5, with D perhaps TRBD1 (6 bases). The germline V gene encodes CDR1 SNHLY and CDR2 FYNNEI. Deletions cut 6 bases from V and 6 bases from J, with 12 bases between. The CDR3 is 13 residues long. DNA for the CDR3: TGTGCCAGCAGCCCAGGGGTCTTTCAGCCCCAGCATTTT. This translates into CASSPGVFQPQHF.

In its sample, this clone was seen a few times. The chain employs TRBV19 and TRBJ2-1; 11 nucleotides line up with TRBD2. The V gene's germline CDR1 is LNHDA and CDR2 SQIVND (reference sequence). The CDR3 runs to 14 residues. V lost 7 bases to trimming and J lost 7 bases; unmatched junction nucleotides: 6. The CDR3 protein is CASMRLAGMNEQFF. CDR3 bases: TGTGCCAGTATGAGACTAGCGGGAATGAATGAGCAGTTCTTC.

The CDR3 spells CASSPGQLLDQPQHF. The CDR3 nucleotides read TGCGCCAGCAGCCCGGGACAGCTTTTAGATCAGCCCCAGCATTTT. The rearrangement joins TRBV4-1 to TRBJ1-5; the match to TRBD1 covers 7 bases. Losses at the gene ends were 4 bases for V and 5 bases for J; bases not matched to a gene: 8. Germline V gene data show CDR1 as MGHRA and CDR2 as YSYEKL. CDR3 length: 15 amino acids.

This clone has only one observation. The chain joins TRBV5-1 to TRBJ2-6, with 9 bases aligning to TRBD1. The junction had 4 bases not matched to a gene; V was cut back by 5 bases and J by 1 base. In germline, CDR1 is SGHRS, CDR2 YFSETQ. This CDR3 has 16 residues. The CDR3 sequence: CASRSGTGSGANVLTF. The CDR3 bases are TGCGCCAGCAGATCCGGGACAGGGTCTGGGGCCAACGTCCTGACTTTC.

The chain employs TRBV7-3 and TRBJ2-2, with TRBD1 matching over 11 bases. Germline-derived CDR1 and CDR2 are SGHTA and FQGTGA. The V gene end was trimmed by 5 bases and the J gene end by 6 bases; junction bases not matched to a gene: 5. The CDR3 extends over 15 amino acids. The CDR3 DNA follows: TGTGCCAGCAGCCACCGGGACAGGGGGGCCGGGGAGCTGTTTTTT. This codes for CASSHRDRGAGELFF. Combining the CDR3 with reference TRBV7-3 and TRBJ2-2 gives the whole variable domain GAGVSQTPSNKVTEKGKYVELRCDPISGHTALYWYRQSLGQGPEFLIYFQGTGAADDSGLPNDRFFAVRPEGSVSTLKIQRTERGDSAVYLCASSHRDRGAGELFFGEGSRLTVL.

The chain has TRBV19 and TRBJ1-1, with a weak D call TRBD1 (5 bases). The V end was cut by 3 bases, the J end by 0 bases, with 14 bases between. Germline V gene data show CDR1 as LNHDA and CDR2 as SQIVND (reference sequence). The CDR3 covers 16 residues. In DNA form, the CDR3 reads TGTGCCAGTAGTATTAAGTCGGCAGGGATGAACACTGAAGCTTTCTTT. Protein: CASSIKSAGMNTEAFF.

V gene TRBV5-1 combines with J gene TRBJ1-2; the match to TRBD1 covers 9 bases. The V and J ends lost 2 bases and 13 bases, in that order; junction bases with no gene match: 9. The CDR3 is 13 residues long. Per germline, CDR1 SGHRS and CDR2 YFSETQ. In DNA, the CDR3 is TGCGCCAGCAGCTTAACAGGGGGCGGGCTAGCCACCTTC. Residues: CASSLTGGGLATF.

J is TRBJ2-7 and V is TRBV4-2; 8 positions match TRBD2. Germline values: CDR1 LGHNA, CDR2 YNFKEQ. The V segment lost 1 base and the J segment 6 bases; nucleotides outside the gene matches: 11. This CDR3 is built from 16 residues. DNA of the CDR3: TGTGCCAGCAGCCAAGCTCAGGGGACTAGGTGGGGCGAGCAGTACTTC. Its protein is CASSQAQGTRWGEQYF.

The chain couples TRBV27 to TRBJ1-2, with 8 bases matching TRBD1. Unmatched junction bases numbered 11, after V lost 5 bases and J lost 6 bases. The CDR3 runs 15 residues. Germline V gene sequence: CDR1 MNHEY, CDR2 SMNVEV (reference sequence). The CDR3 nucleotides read TGTGCCAGCAGTCTCTCCGAGGACAGGGTAAATGGCTACACCTTC. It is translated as CASSLSEDRVNGYTF.

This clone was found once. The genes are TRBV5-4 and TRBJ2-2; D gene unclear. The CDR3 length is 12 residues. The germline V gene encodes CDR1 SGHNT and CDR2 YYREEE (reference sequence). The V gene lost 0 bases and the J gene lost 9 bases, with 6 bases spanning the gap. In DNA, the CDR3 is TGTGCCAGCAGCTTGGAAGAGCGGGAGCTGTTTTTT. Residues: CASSLEERELFF.

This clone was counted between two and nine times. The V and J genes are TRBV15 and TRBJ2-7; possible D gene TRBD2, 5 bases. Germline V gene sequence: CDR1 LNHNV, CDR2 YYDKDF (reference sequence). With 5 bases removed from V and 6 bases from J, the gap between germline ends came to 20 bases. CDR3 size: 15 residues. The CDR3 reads CATSGGLEAPREQYF. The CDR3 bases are TGTGCCACCAGCGGCGGACTGGAGGCCCCACGCGAGCAGTACTTC.

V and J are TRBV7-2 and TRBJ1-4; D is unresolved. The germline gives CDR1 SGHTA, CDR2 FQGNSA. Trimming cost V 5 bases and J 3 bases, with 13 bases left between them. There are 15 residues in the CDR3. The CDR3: CASSPRRRANEKLFF. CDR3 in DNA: TGTGCCAGCAGCCCGCGCCGGAGGGCTAATGAAAAACTGTTTTTT.

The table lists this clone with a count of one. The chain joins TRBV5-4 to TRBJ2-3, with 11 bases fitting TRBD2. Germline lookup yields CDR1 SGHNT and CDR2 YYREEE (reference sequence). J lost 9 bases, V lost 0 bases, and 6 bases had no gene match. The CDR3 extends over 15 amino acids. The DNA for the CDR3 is TGTGCCAGCAGCTTGGCACTAGCGGGAGAGCCCACGCAGTATTTT. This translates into CASSLALAGEPTQYF.

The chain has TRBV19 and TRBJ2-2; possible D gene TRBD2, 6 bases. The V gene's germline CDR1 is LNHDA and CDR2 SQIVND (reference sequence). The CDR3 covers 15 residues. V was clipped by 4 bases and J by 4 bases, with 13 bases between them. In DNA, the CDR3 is TGTGCCAGTAGTACCGGAGGGCCAGGCACCGGGGAGCTGTTTTTT. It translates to CASSTGGPGTGELFF.